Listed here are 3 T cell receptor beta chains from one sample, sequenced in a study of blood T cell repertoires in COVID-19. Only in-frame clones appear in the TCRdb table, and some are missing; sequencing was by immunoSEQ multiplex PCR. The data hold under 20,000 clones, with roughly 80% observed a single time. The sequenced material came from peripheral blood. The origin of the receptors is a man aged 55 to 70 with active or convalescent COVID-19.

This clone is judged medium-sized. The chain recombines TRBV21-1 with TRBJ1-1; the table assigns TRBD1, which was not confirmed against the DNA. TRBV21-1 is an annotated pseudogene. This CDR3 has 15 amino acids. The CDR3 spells CASSKVAGVNTEAFF. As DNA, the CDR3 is TGTGCCAGCAGCAAAGTCGCAGGGGTGAACACTGAAGCTTTCTTT.

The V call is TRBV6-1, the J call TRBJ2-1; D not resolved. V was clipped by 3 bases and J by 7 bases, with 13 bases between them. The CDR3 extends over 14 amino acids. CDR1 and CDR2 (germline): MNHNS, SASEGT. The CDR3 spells CASSEARASNEQFF. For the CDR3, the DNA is TGTGCCAGCAGTGAGGCGCGAGCGTCAAATGAGCAGTTCTTC.

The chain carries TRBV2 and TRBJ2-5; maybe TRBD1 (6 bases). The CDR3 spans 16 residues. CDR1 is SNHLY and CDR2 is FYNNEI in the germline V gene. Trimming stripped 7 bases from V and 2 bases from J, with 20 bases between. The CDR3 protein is CASTGQKNREQETQYF. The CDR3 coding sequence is TGTGCCAGCACGGGACAAAAAAATAGGGAACAAGAGACCCAGTACTTC.